These T cell receptor beta chains were read from a single sample in a study of blood T cell repertoires in COVID-19. Profiling relied on immunoSEQ multiplex PCR, and the TCRdb table lists in-frame clones only, not all of them. This table holds roughly 190,000 clones, 84% found once. The specimen was peripheral blood. These TCRs come from a woman aged 70-85 years with active or convalescent COVID-19. The CDR3 runs from the conserved cysteine through the conserved F or W. D genes are given only for firm matches. Some rows have no size entry. The others give once, few or many, or a class for an expanded clone.

j_call: TRBJ2-7
d_call: TRBD2
v_call: TRBV14
clone_size: -
cdr3_aa: CASRLAGEREQYF
cdr3_nt: TGTGCCAGCAGATTAGCGGGAGAGAGAGAGCAGTACTTC

j_call: TRBJ1-6
d_call: -
v_call: TRBV4-1
clone_size: few
cdr3_aa: CASSQDIQPNSPLHF
cdr3_nt: TGCGCCAGCAGCCAAGATATACAGCCTAATTCACCCCTCCACTTT

j_call: TRBJ1-6
d_call: TRBD1
v_call: TRBV3-1/TRBV3-2
clone_size: -
cdr3_aa: CASSQATGVGSPLHF
cdr3_nt: TGTGCCAGCAGCCAGGCAACAGGGGTTGGTTCACCCCTCCACTTT

j_call: TRBJ2-5
d_call: TRBD2
v_call: TRBV11-2
clone_size: -
cdr3_aa: CASSFNRGGGETQYF
cdr3_nt: TGTGCCAGCAGCTTTAATCGGGGGGGTGGAGAGACCCAGTACTTC

j_call: TRBJ2-1
d_call: TRBD2
v_call: TRBV29-1
clone_size: -
cdr3_aa: CSVEGSGRGSSYNEQFF
cdr3_nt: TGCAGCGTTGAAGGTAGCGGGAGGGGAAGCTCCTACAATGAGCAGTTCTTC

j_call: TRBJ2-1
d_call: TRBD2
v_call: TRBV10-3
clone_size: -
cdr3_aa: CAISDPGLEGNEQFF
cdr3_nt: TGTGCCATCAGTGACCCCGGACTAGAGGGCAATGAGCAGTTCTTC

j_call: TRBJ1-6
d_call: -
v_call: TRBV30
clone_size: -
cdr3_aa: CAWSVVHQVSPLHF
cdr3_nt: TGTGCCTGGAGTGTAGTACACCAGGTTTCACCCCTCCACTTT

j_call: TRBJ2-7
d_call: TRBD1
v_call: TRBV15
clone_size: -
cdr3_aa: CATSSRDRDHEQYF
cdr3_nt: TGTGCCACCAGCAGCCGGGACAGGGACCACGAGCAGTACTTC

j_call: TRBJ1-1
d_call: -
v_call: TRBV28
clone_size: -
cdr3_aa: CASILGVVGTEAFF
cdr3_nt: TGTGCCAGCATCTTGGGAGTGGTTGGCACTGAAGCTTTCTTT

j_call: TRBJ2-1
d_call: TRBD2
v_call: TRBV3-1/TRBV3-2
clone_size: -
cdr3_aa: CASSQDLLAGHDNEQFF
cdr3_nt: TGTGCCAGCAGCCAAGATCTGCTAGCGGGACATGACAATGAGCAGTTCTTC

j_call: TRBJ2-2
d_call: -
v_call: TRBV5-1
clone_size: once
cdr3_aa: CASSLFGFMTGKIQVGELFF
cdr3_nt: TGCGCCAGCAGCTTGTTCGGATTCATGACCGGGAAGATTCAGGTCGGGGAGCTGTTTTTT

j_call: TRBJ2-2
d_call: TRBD2
v_call: TRBV27
clone_size: -
cdr3_aa: CASSASGSSPGELFF
cdr3_nt: TGTGCCAGCAGTGCTAGCGGGAGTTCCCCCGGGGAGCTGTTTTTT

j_call: TRBJ1-2
d_call: TRBD1
v_call: TRBV27
clone_size: -
cdr3_aa: CASSFGTGNYGYTF
cdr3_nt: TGTGCCAGCAGTTTTGGGACAGGGAACTATGGCTACACCTTC

j_call: TRBJ1-4
d_call: TRBD1
v_call: TRBV5-1
clone_size: few
cdr3_aa: CASSPGGLREKLFF
cdr3_nt: TGCGCCAGCAGCCCAGGGGGTTTAAGGGAAAAACTGTTTTTT

j_call: TRBJ2-2
d_call: -
v_call: TRBV19
clone_size: -
cdr3_aa: CASRIQGNTGELFF
cdr3_nt: TGTGCCAGTAGAATTCAGGGAAACACCGGGGAGCTGTTTTTT

j_call: TRBJ1-4
d_call: -
v_call: TRBV5-1
clone_size: -
cdr3_aa: CASSLDRDNEKLFF
cdr3_nt: TGCGCCAGCAGCTTGGACAGGGATAATGAAAAACTGTTTTTT

j_call: TRBJ2-5
d_call: -
v_call: TRBV6-6
clone_size: -
cdr3_aa: CASSYGRQTKETQYF
cdr3_nt: TGTGCCAGCAGCTACGGAAGACAGACCAAAGAGACCCAGTACTTC

j_call: TRBJ1-1
d_call: TRBD1
v_call: TRBV6-2/TRBV6-3
clone_size: -
cdr3_aa: CASSYSRGLGEAFF
cdr3_nt: TGTGCCAGCAGTTATAGCAGGGGGCTTGGTGAAGCTTTCTTT

j_call: TRBJ1-4
d_call: -
v_call: TRBV4-2
clone_size: -
cdr3_aa: CASSQGGAGEKLFF
cdr3_nt: TGTGCCAGCAGCCAAGGAGGTGCGGGCGAAAAACTGTTTTTT

j_call: TRBJ1-2
d_call: -
v_call: TRBV20-1
clone_size: -
cdr3_aa: CSASESGAYGYTF
cdr3_nt: TGCAGTGCTAGTGAGTCAGGGGCCTATGGCTACACCTTC

j_call: TRBJ1-1
d_call: -
v_call: TRBV6-1
clone_size: once
cdr3_aa: CASSEAVAVTEAFF
cdr3_nt: TGTGCCAGCAGTGAAGCGGTAGCCGTCACTGAAGCTTTCTTT

j_call: TRBJ2-1
d_call: TRBD2
v_call: TRBV24-1
clone_size: -
cdr3_aa: CATSDGLAGAYNEQFF
cdr3_nt: TGTGCCACCAGTGACGGACTAGCGGGAGCCTACAATGAGCAGTTCTTC

j_call: TRBJ2-1
d_call: TRBD2
v_call: TRBV10-2
clone_size: -
cdr3_aa: CASTTGLAGYNEQFF
cdr3_nt: TGCGCCAGCACTACCGGACTAGCGGGGTACAATGAGCAGTTCTTC

j_call: TRBJ2-3
d_call: TRBD2
v_call: TRBV7-9
clone_size: few
cdr3_aa: CASSPREGGRDYDRVTQYF
cdr3_nt: TGTGCCAGCAGCCCCCGGGAGGGCGGCAGGGACTATGATCGGGTTACGCAGTATTTT

j_call: TRBJ2-7
d_call: -
v_call: TRBV2
clone_size: -
cdr3_aa: CASSQTDYEQYF
cdr3_nt: TGTGCCAGCAGTCAAACAGACTACGAGCAGTACTTC

j_call: TRBJ2-6
d_call: TRBD1
v_call: TRBV7-3
clone_size: once
cdr3_aa: CASSRNRDRASSGANVLTF
cdr3_nt: TGTGCCAGCAGCAGAAACCGGGACAGGGCCTCCTCTGGGGCCAACGTCCTGACTTTC

j_call: TRBJ1-1
d_call: -
v_call: TRBV14
clone_size: -
cdr3_aa: CASSQVQTLSTEAFF
cdr3_nt: TGTGCCAGCAGCCAAGTTCAGACTTTGAGCACTGAAGCTTTCTTT

j_call: TRBJ1-2
d_call: -
v_call: TRBV7-2
clone_size: -
cdr3_aa: CASSLTGYGYTF
cdr3_nt: TGTGCCAGCAGCCTGACAGGTTATGGCTACACCTTC

j_call: TRBJ1-6
d_call: -
v_call: TRBV18
clone_size: -
cdr3_aa: CASSQQGYNSPLHF
cdr3_nt: TGTGCCAGCTCACAACAGGGATATAATTCACCCCTCCACTTT

j_call: TRBJ2-3
d_call: -
v_call: TRBV2
clone_size: few
cdr3_aa: CASSERGRNTDTQYF
cdr3_nt: TGTGCCAGCAGTGAAAGGGGCAGGAACACAGATACGCAGTATTTT

j_call: TRBJ2-1
d_call: TRBD2
v_call: TRBV9
clone_size: -
cdr3_aa: CASSPPGRAPEQFF
cdr3_nt: TGTGCCAGCAGCCCCCCCGGGAGGGCCCCTGAGCAGTTCTTC

j_call: TRBJ2-1
d_call: -
v_call: TRBV19
clone_size: -
cdr3_aa: CASSFGSSYNEQFF
cdr3_nt: TGTGCCAGTAGTTTCGGGAGTTCCTACAATGAGCAGTTCTTC

j_call: TRBJ1-1
d_call: -
v_call: TRBV29-1
clone_size: -
cdr3_aa: CSLTTPNTEAFF
cdr3_nt: TGCAGCCTTACGACTCCGAACACTGAAGCTTTCTTT

j_call: TRBJ2-5
d_call: -
v_call: TRBV7-9
clone_size: -
cdr3_aa: CASSPGSQETQYF
cdr3_nt: TGTGCCAGCAGCCCGGGGAGTCAAGAGACCCAGTACTTC

j_call: TRBJ1-2
d_call: -
v_call: TRBV19
clone_size: -
cdr3_aa: CASRGTGFMDYGYTF
cdr3_nt: TGTGCCAGTAGGGGTACAGGGTTCATGGACTATGGCTACACCTTC

j_call: TRBJ2-1
d_call: -
v_call: TRBV19
clone_size: -
cdr3_aa: CASSLQGPYNEQFF
cdr3_nt: TGTGCCAGTAGTCTACAGGGCCCCTACAATGAGCAGTTCTTC

j_call: TRBJ2-5
d_call: -
v_call: TRBV2
clone_size: -
cdr3_aa: CASSGQQGLETQYF
cdr3_nt: TGTGCCAGCAGTGGCCAACAGGGTTTGGAGACCCAGTACTTC

j_call: TRBJ2-6
d_call: -
v_call: TRBV2
clone_size: -
cdr3_aa: CANSQGGGANVLTF
cdr3_nt: TGTGCCAACAGTCAGGGGGGAGGGGCCAACGTCCTGACTTTC

j_call: TRBJ2-3
d_call: TRBD2
v_call: TRBV5-1
clone_size: few
cdr3_aa: CASSWTSGRTDTQYF
cdr3_nt: TGCGCCAGCAGCTGGACTAGCGGGAGGACAGATACGCAGTATTTT

j_call: TRBJ1-5
d_call: -
v_call: TRBV2
clone_size: few
cdr3_aa: CASSVTAINQPQHF
cdr3_nt: TGTGCCAGCAGTGTAACAGCTATCAATCAGCCCCAGCATTTT

j_call: TRBJ2-5
d_call: TRBD2
v_call: TRBV11-2
clone_size: -
cdr3_aa: CASSPPGGRETQYF
cdr3_nt: TGTGCCAGCAGCCCCCCGGGGGGGAGGGAGACCCAGTACTTC

j_call: TRBJ2-5
d_call: TRBD2
v_call: TRBV5-1
clone_size: -
cdr3_aa: CASSLAGASGGGGQETQYF
cdr3_nt: TGCGCCAGCAGCTTGGCCGGGGCTAGCGGGGGCGGAGGACAAGAGACCCAGTACTTC

j_call: TRBJ1-1
d_call: -
v_call: TRBV13
clone_size: -
cdr3_aa: CASSLKPGYTEAFF
cdr3_nt: TGTGCCAGCAGCTTGAAGCCGGGTTACACTGAAGCTTTCTTT

j_call: TRBJ2-1
d_call: TRBD2
v_call: TRBV18
clone_size: -
cdr3_aa: CASSPSGTSGTWRSYNEQFF
cdr3_nt: TGTGCCAGCTCACCATCGGGGACTAGCGGGACATGGAGGTCCTACAATGAGCAGTTCTTC

j_call: TRBJ2-1
d_call: TRBD2
v_call: TRBV11-2
clone_size: -
cdr3_aa: CASSLDSPLAGAFGEQFF
cdr3_nt: TGTGCCAGCAGCTTAGATTCCCCACTAGCGGGGGCGTTTGGGGAGCAGTTCTTC

j_call: TRBJ1-4
d_call: TRBD1
v_call: TRBV2
clone_size: once
cdr3_aa: CASGASGTGDEKLFF
cdr3_nt: TGTGCCAGCGGCGCTTCCGGGACAGGGGATGAAAAACTGTTTTTT

j_call: TRBJ2-2
d_call: TRBD2
v_call: TRBV5-5
clone_size: -
cdr3_aa: CASTLTGTSRTGELFF
cdr3_nt: TGTGCCAGCACCCTGACCGGGACTAGCCGAACCGGGGAGCTGTTTTTT

j_call: TRBJ2-7
d_call: -
v_call: TRBV6-1
clone_size: -
cdr3_aa: CASSERLAYYEQYF
cdr3_nt: TGTGCCAGCAGTGAACGGCTAGCTTACTACGAGCAGTACTTC

j_call: TRBJ2-7
d_call: TRBD2
v_call: TRBV5-6
clone_size: -
cdr3_aa: CASSREREVSYEQYF
cdr3_nt: TGTGCCAGCAGCCGAGAGCGGGAGGTCTCCTACGAGCAGTACTTC

j_call: TRBJ1-1
d_call: TRBD1
v_call: TRBV18
clone_size: -
cdr3_aa: CASSPGQGMNTEAFF
cdr3_nt: TGTGCCAGCTCACCGGGACAGGGGATGAACACTGAAGCTTTCTTT

j_call: TRBJ2-7
d_call: TRBD2
v_call: TRBV9
clone_size: -
cdr3_aa: CASSVEGTSGRYEQYF
cdr3_nt: TGTGCCAGCAGCGTAGAGGGGACTAGCGGCCGCTACGAGCAGTACTTC

j_call: TRBJ2-2
d_call: -
v_call: TRBV2
clone_size: -
cdr3_aa: CASSEEGAGTGELFF
cdr3_nt: TGTGCCAGCAGTGAGGAGGGGGCCGGCACCGGGGAGCTGTTTTTT

j_call: TRBJ2-3
d_call: TRBD2
v_call: TRBV24-1
clone_size: -
cdr3_aa: CATSDSRVAGGLDTQYF
cdr3_nt: TGTGCCACCAGTGATTCCCGGGTAGCGGGAGGGTTAGATACGCAGTATTTT

j_call: TRBJ2-5
d_call: TRBD2
v_call: TRBV4-2
clone_size: -
cdr3_aa: CASSQESGAGGGETQYF
cdr3_nt: TGTGCCAGCAGCCAAGAATCTGGGGCGGGAGGGGGAGAGACCCAGTACTTC

j_call: TRBJ2-1
d_call: TRBD2
v_call: TRBV7-3
clone_size: -
cdr3_aa: CASSLLAGGSYNEQFF
cdr3_nt: TGTGCCAGCAGCTTACTAGCGGGAGGCTCCTACAATGAGCAGTTCTTC

j_call: TRBJ2-2
d_call: -
v_call: TRBV6-6
clone_size: -
cdr3_aa: CASSRLGGANTGELFF
cdr3_nt: TGTGCCAGCAGTCGGTTAGGGGGGGCGAACACCGGGGAGCTGTTTTTT